The clone carrying this TCR beta chain appeared a few times. Its target is not known. One entry per CDR3 protein, called by TCRdb with MiXCR from the RT-PCR reads. The sample yields approximately 160,000 distinct CDR3 sequences, around 10% seen once. This sample is drawn from a study of response to subunit inactivated influenza vaccine. Notes on the study in general: Each seasonal influenza vaccination, the authors suggested, recruits few new T cells.

CDR1 DFQATT and CDR2 SNEGSKA come from the germline V gene (reference sequence). The CDR3 extends over 13 amino acids. V lost 3 bases and J 2 bases, leaving 9 bases between the germline ends. The receptor was isolated from a man between 50 and 75 years old who received an inactivated influenza vaccine. The chain couples TRBV20-1 to TRBJ2-3, with D unclear. This sample comprised CD8+ T cells sorted from PBMCs, obtained 23 to 25 months after vaccination. The CDR3, as DNA: TGCAGTGCTAGTGAATACACCACAGATACGCAGTATTTT. Amino acid sequence: CSASEYTTDTQYF.